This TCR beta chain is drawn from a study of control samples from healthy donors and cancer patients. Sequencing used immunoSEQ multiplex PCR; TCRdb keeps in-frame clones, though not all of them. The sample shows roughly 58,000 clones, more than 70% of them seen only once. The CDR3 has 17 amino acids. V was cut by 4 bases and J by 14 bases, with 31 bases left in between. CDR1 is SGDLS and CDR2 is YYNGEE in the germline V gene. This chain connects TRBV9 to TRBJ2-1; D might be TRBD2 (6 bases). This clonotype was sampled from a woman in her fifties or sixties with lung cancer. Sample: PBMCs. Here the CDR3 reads CASSPLNQPFYNEREFF. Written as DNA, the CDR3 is TGTGCCAGCAGCCCCCTCAACCAACCATTTTACAATGAGCGGGAGTTCTTC. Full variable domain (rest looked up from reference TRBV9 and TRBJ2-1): DSGVTQTPKHLITATGQRVTLRCSPRSGDLSVYWYQQSLDQGLQFLIQYYNGEERAKGNILERFSAQQFPDLHSELNLSSLELGDSALYFCASSPLNQPFYNEREFFGPGTRLTVL.